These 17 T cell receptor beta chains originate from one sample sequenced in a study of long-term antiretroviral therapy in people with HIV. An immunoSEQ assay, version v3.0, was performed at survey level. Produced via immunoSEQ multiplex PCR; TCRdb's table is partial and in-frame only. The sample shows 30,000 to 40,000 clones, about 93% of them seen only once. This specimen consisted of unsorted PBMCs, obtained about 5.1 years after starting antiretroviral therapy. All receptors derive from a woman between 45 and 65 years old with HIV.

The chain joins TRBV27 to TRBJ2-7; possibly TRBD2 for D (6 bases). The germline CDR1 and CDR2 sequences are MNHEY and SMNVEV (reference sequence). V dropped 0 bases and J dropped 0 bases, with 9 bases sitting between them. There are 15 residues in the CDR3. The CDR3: CASSLSLGGSYEQYF. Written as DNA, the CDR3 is TGTGCCAGCAGTTTATCGCTGGGGGGCTCCTACGAGCAGTACTTC.

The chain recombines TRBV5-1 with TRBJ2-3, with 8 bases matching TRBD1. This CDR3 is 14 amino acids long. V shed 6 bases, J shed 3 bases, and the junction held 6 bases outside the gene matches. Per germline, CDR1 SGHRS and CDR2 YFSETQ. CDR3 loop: CASTDRGPTDTQYF. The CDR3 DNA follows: TGCGCCAGCACCGACAGGGGCCCAACAGATACGCAGTATTTT.

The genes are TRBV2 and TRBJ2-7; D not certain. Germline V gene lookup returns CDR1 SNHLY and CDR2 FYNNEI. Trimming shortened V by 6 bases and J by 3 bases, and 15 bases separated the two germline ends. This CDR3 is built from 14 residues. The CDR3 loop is CASRPSLVRYEQYF. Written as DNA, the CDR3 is TGTGCCAGCAGGCCCTCCTTAGTCCGCTACGAGCAGTACTTC.

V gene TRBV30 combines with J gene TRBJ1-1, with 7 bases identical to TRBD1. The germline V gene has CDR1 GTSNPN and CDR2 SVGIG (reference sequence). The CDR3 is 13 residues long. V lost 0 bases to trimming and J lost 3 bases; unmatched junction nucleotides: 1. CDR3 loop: CAWSVTGDTEAFF. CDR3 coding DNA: TGTGCCTGGAGTGTAACAGGGGACACTGAAGCTTTCTTT. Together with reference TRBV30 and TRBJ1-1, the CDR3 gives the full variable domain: SQTIHQWPATLVQPVGSPLSLECTVEGTSNPNLYWYRQAAGRGLQLLFYSVGIGQISSEVPQNLSASRPQDRQFILSSKKLLLSDSGFYLCAWSVTGDTEAFFGQGTRLTVV.

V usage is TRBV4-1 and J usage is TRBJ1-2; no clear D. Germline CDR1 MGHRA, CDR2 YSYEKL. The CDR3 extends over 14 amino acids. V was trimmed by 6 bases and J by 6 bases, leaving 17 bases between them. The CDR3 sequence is CASRHPLEVNGYTF. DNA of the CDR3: TGCGCCAGCAGACACCCGTTGGAGGTCAATGGCTACACCTTC.

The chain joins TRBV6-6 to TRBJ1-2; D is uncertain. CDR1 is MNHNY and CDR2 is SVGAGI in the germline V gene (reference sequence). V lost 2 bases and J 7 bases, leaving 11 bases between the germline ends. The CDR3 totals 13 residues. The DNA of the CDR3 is TGTGCCAGCAGTTACGCGGGTTCGGGTGGCTACACCTTC. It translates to CASSYAGSGGYTF.

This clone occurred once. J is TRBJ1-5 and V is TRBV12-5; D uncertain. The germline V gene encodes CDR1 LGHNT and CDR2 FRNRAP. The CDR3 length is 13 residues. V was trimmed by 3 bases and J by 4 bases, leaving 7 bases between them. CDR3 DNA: TGTGCTAGTGGTTTATACCTTAATCAGCCCCAGCATTTT. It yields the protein CASGLYLNQPQHF.

The CDR3 DNA is TGTGCCAGCAGCCCGGACCCAGGAAGGGCTAATGAAAAACTGTTTTTT. It translates to CASSPDPGRANEKLFF. The chain recombines TRBV5-6 with TRBJ1-4; no definite D call. In germline, CDR1 is SGHDT, CDR2 YYEEEE. Trimming took off 4 bases at V and 3 bases at J, with 16 bases between the two ends. CDR3 length equals 16 residues.

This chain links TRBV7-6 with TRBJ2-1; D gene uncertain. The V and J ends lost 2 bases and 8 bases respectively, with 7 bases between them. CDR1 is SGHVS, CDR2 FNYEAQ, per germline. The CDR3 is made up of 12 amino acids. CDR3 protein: CASSLLADEQFF. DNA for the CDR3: TGTGCCAGCAGCTTATTGGCGGATGAGCAGTTCTTC.

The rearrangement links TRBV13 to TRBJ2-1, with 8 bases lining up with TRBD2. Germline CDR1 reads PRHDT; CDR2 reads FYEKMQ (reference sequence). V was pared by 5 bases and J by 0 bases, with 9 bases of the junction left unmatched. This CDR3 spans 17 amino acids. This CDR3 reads CASSRRGGPLSYNEQFF. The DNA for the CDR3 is TGTGCCAGCAGCCGCCGGGGGGGCCCGCTCTCCTACAATGAGCAGTTCTTC.

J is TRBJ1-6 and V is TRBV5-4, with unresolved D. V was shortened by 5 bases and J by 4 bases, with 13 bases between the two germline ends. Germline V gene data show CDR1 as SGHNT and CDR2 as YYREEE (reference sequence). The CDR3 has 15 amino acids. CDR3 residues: CASSPRTPYNSPLHF. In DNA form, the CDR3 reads TGTGCCAGCAGTCCGCGGACCCCTTATAATTCACCCCTCCACTTT.

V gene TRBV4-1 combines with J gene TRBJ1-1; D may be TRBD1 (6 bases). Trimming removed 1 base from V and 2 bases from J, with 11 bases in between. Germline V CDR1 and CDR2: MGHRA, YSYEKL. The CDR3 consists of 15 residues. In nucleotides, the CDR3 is TGCGCCAGCAGCCAAGGGGTACAGGGAAACACTGAAGCTTTCTTT. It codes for CASSQGVQGNTEAFF.

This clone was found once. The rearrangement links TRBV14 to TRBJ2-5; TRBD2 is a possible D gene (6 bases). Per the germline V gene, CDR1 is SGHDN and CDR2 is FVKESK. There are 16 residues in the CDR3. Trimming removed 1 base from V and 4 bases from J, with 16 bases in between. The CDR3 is CASSQVRGTVIETQYF. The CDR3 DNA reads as TGTGCCAGCAGCCAAGTTCGAGGGACTGTAATAGAGACCCAGTACTTC.

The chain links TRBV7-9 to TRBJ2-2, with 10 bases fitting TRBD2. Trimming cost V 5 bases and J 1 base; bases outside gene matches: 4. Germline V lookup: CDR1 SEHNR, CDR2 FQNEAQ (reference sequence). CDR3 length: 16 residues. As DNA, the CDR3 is TGTGCCAGCAGCCCCCGACTAGCGGGGAACACCGGGGAGCTGTTTTTT. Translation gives CASSPRLAGNTGELFF. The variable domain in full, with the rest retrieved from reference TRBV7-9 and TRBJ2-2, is DTGVSQNPRHKITKRGQNVTFRCDPISEHNRLYWYRQTLGQGPEFLTYFQNEAQLEKSRLLSDRFSAERPKGSFSTLEIQRTEQGDSAMYLCASSPRLAGNTGELFFGEGSRLTVL.

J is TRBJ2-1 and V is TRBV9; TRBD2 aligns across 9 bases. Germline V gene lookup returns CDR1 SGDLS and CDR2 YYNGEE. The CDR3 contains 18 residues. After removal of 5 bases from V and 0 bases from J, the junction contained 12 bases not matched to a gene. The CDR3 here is CASSPPAGGPSSYNEQFF. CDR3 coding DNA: TGTGCCAGCAGTCCTCCGGCGGGGGGGCCCAGCTCCTACAATGAGCAGTTCTTC.

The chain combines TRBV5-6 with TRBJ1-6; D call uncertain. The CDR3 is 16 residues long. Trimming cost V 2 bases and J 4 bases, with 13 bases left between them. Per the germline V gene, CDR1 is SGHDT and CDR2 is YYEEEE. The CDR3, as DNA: TGTGCCAGCAGCTTTACTCAGAGATATTATAATTCACCCCTCCACTTT. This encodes CASSFTQRYYNSPLHF. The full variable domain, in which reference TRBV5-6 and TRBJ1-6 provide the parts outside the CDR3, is DAGVTQSPTHLIKTRGQQVTLRCSPKSGHDTVSWYQQALGQGPQFIFQYYEEEERQRGNFPDRFSGHQFPNYSSELNVNALLLGDSALYLCASSFTQRYYNSPLHFGNGTRLTVT.

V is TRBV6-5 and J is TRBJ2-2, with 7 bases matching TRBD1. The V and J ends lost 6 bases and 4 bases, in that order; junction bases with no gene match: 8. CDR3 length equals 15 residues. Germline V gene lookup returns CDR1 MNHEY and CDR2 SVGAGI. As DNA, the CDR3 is TGTGCCAGCAGACCCTACACAGGGGTCACCGGGGAGCTGTTTTTT. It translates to CASRPYTGVTGELFF.